These T cell receptor beta chains were read from a single sample in a study of T-cell reconstitution after alpha-beta-depleted transplantation in children. From the PCR reads, TCRdb called clonotypes with MiXCR, one entry per CDR3 protein. The table lists approximately 83,000 distinct CDR3 sequences, 10% to 15% of them singletons. Sequenced here: PBMCs from the stem cell graft donor, sampled from the stem cell graft. The receptors stem from a human donor who donated a stem cell graft to a child with inherited bone marrow failure. Both conserved end residues are part of each CDR3. Fields, in order: V gene, clone size, D gene, J gene, CDR3 protein, CDR3 DNA. A D gene is named only where the DNA matches it firmly. Clone size appears in some rows only: once, few, many, or a class for an expanded clone.

V: TRBV4-3
size: many
D: NA
J: TRBJ1-1
CDR3: CASSQSRRDTEAFF
DNA: TGCGCCAGCAGCCAAAGCAGGAGGGACACTGAAGCTTTCTTT

V: TRBV5-6
size: many
D: TRBD2
J: TRBJ2-7
CDR3: CASSRDLAGGGEQYF
DNA: TGTGCCAGCAGCAGAGATCTAGCGGGAGGGGGCGAGCAGTACTTC

V: TRBV19
size: NA
D: NA
J: TRBJ1-5
CDR3: CASSATENQPQHF
DNA: TGTGCCAGTAGTGCCACAGAAAATCAGCCCCAGCATTTT

V: TRBV11-2
size: many
D: NA
J: TRBJ2-5
CDR3: CASSLGGGGFGTQYF
DNA: TGTGCCAGCAGCTTAGGGGGCGGAGGGTTCGGGACCCAGTACTTC

V: TRBV6-5
size: many
D: TRBD2
J: TRBJ2-3
CDR3: CASSQMTSGSTDTQYF
DNA: TGTGCCAGCAGTCAGATGACTAGCGGGAGTACAGATACGCAGTATTTT

V: TRBV7-2
size: few
D: NA
J: TRBJ2-7
CDR3: CASSSLGRTQGEQYF
DNA: TGTGCCAGCAGCTCCTTAGGGAGGACTCAAGGCGAGCAGTACTTC

V: TRBV28
size: once
D: NA
J: TRBJ2-5
CDR3: CASSAGGRAQETQYF
DNA: TGTGCCAGCAGCGCAGGGGGGAGGGCCCAAGAGACCCAGTACTTC

V: TRBV5-6
size: many
D: NA
J: TRBJ2-3
CDR3: CASSQLDGRDTQYF
DNA: TGTGCCAGCAGTCAACTAGACGGGAGAGATACGCAGTATTTT

V: TRBV7-9
size: many
D: NA
J: TRBJ2-2
CDR3: CAGEWDLGENTGELFF
DNA: TGTGCGGGGGAGTGGGACCTCGGGGAGAACACCGGGGAGCTGTTTTTT

V: TRBV7-2
size: many
D: NA
J: TRBJ2-5
CDR3: CASSLVYQETQYF
DNA: TGTGCCAGCAGCTTAGTGTACCAAGAGACCCAGTACTTC